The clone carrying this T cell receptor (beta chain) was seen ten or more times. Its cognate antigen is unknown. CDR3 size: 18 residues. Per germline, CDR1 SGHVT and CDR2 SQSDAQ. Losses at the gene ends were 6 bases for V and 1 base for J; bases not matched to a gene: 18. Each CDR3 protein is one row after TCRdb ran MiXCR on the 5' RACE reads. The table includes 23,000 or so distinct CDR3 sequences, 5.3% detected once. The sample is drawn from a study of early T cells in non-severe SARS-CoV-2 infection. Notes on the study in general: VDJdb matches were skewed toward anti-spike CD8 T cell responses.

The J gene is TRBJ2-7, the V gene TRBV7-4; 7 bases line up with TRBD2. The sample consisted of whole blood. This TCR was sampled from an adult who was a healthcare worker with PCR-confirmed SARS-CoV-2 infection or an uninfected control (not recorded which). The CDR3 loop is CASSFLAASKKGSYEQYV. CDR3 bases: TGTGCCAGCAGTTTCCTAGCGGCCTCTAAAAAAGGATCCTACGAGCAGTACGTC.